This TCR beta chain was recovered during a study of cytomegalovirus exposure and HLA in healthy donors (dated by TCRdb to about 2017). Some background on the complete study: According to an earlier analysis of a few hundred of the donors, some 180 million T cells yielded 120 million or so unique TCR beta sequences and about 300 Gb of sequence data. To predict cytomegalovirus infection status, the study combined high-throughput TCR immunosequencing, statistical association of individual TCRs with disease status, and machine learning. Among almost 400 genotyped donors of the cohort, an average of around 240,000 unique TCR beta nucleotide sequences were sequenced per donor, 15% to 20% of them non-productive. Rather than using new phenotypic data, the later analysis identified candidate immune exposures from TCR beta sequences and from how often those sequences occurred across donors. An earlier analysis of approximately 640 of the donors applied high-throughput TCR beta sequencing to assess whether each TCR beta V gene segment acted as functional or pseudogenic. A later genetic analysis took genome-wide SNP genotypes for about 65% of the 666 donors and used that subset as a discovery cohort. An early release that covered about 600 HLA-typed donors contained approximately 300 gigabases of sequencing data and tens of millions of unique TCR sequences. A later analysis re-analyzed previously published TCR beta repertoires from several hundred donors and added high-resolution HLA genotyping to study TCR occurrence patterns. Because of strong linkage in the cohort, five DR-DQ haplotypes were treated as single units for association and clustering. The T cell repertoires of under 700 subjects were profiled by immunosequencing and related to cytomegalovirus serostatus. The study aimed to test whether cataloging public T cell receptors could reveal signatures of past pathogen exposure. Alongside the repertoire data, information on donor age, sex, ethnicity and CMV serostatus was compiled. The number of donors typed differed by locus, with 629-630 for A, B, C, DRB1 and DQB1, more than 500 for DQA1, 600 to 610 for DPA1, and some 440 for DPB1. All discovery cohort repertoires had been generated using a single sequencing platform. Besides the first cohort of approximately 710 subjects, a separate validation cohort made up of roughly 120 different subjects was used. Class I and class II HLA loci were covered by the typing at four-digit resolution. The genetic ancestry cluster associated with self-reported Caucasian donors included about 84% of the approximately 410 genotyped donors.

The cohort comprised more than 550 healthy bone marrow donors. At the time of sampling, every cohort member was nominally healthy, though immune exposures that went unrecorded were likely present. The donor was CMV seronegative and belonged to the group of several hundred seronegative cohort members. Each donor provided a peripheral blood sample, and peripheral blood mononuclear cells were used for TCR beta sequencing. The Qiagen DNeasy Blood Extraction Kit was used to extract genomic DNA from the blood cell samples. Library method: the immunoSEQ multiplex PCR assay. For the multiplex PCR, a mixture combining 60 forward primers for TCR Vbeta segments and 13 reverse primers for TCR Jbeta segments was used. The CDR3 region of rearranged TCR beta genes was amplified from genomic DNA by a multiplex PCR assay. The amplified TCR beta libraries were sequenced on the Illumina HiSeq System as 87-base-pair reads. Per the source publication's procedure: A later analysis counted tens of millions of unique TCR beta chains across the 670 or so repertoires, and some 11 million of these chains were shared by at least two donors. To remove PCR and sequencing errors, raw reads were error-corrected and collapsed into unique sequences using a nearest-neighbor algorithm that merged closely related sequences. CDR3 sequences were aligned to IMGT reference sequences to assign V, D and J gene segments. For a sequence to be retained, a match of at least six nucleotides to both a V gene segment and a J gene segment was required. A rearrangement was called productive if the CDR3 had no stop codons and remained in frame with V and J, and every other rearrangement was called non-productive. Following IMGT convention, CDR3 was defined as the stretch from the second conserved V-encoded cysteine to the conserved J-encoded phenylalanine. The earlier analysis of about 570 of the donors excluded any sequence lacking an unambiguous match to a single V gene segment. An earlier analysis of 587 of the donors called V segments functional above 56.7% productive rearrangements and segregating when the between-donor standard deviation exceeded 5%. A statistical classification framework was built to diagnose cytomegalovirus status from the catalog of TCR beta chain sequences. V and J gene assignment, in a later analysis, came from comparing TCR nucleotide sequences with IMGT/GENE-DB human TR gene sequences. Using the TCRdist pipeline, a later analysis assigned CDR3 sequences along with most-parsimonious VDJ recombination scenarios. In a later analysis, each TCR beta chain was defined by its CDR3 amino acid sequence together with its V-gene family, and reads lacking a unique V-gene family were excluded. As a way to deal with suspected cross-contamination and a sequencing artifact, a later analysis dropped nearly 600 nucleotide sequences that were highly shared and had low generation probability. For each public chain, a later analysis derived a clonal expansion index from normalized ranks of inferred template counts within each repertoire. A later analysis computed generation probabilities with a VDJ recombination model fitted to out-of-frame rearrangements, and checked the results against IGoR. In a later analysis, hypergeometric tests were used to score TCR-TCR, TCR-HLA and TCR-CMV co-occurrence, with a repertoire-size bias correction applied to TCR pairs. To estimate false discovery rates, a later analysis permuted the HLA or CMV assignments 20 times. In a later analysis, co-occurring TCRs were grouped using DBSCAN, and TCRdist sequence similarity was added for clustering within HLA-allele-positive subsets. Repertoires with fewer than 30,000 or more than 120,000 public chains were left out of co-occurrence clustering, as were a few repertoires with anomalous nucleotide sharing. The immuneACCESS repertoire file appears here via TCRdb, limited to in-frame rearrangements. These files lack a portion of the clones; in checked studies, under half of the deficit traces to unresolved V genes, and the cause of the others is not known. The D gene and trimming were derived from the DNA, and the V and J assignments and clone size from that table. The table for this sample records about 65,000 clones. In total, the top ten clones hold roughly 15% of the sample.

V sheds 10 bases and J sheds 0 bases, leaving 13 bases between their ends. The germline V gene encodes CDR1 SNHLY and CDR2 FYNNEI. The CDR3 spans 13 residues, from the cysteine through the phenylalanine. The entry retains the CDR3 DNA only, 39 bases that are in frame from base 1. Notes on this clone: The clone's antigen remains unknown.

Paper-wide results and their limitations: A group of highly shared sequence variants was considered likely to be a technical artifact of the sequencing pipeline. An earlier analysis of approximately 540 of the donors showed that most TCR beta V segments appeared in productive rearrangements either about 87% or about 30% of the time, which broadly matched IMGT annotations. Several of the top co-occurrence clusters appeared to be linked to parvovirus B19, influenza, CMV and Epstein-Barr virus, according to a later analysis. In this cohort, only TCR beta chains were sequenced, and detectable features were limited by the absence of alpha or paired-chain data. Linkage disequilibrium might explain the correlated functional status among segregating V segments, but an unknown experimental factor could not be ruled out. Seventeen rarely observed V segments, including chromosome 9 orphons, were excluded from the earlier analysis of some 590 of the donors because counts were too low. The presence/absence analyses assumed that sequencing depth was roughly uniform across donors, and that assumption may not be true. In a later analysis, the rate of TCR association differed among HLA loci, with DRB1 alleles having the most associated TCRs and HLA-C alleles having the fewest. In the study, around 150 TCR beta chains were listed as associated with cytomegalovirus. Cytomegalovirus status was reported to be diagnosed by the classifier with high specificity and sensitivity in both the original and validation cohorts. A few of the identified cytomegalovirus-associated TCR beta chains were confirmed in vitro to be specific for cytomegalovirus antigens. The only immune exposure information available for the cohort was CMV serostatus. In a later analysis, HLA-associated TCR beta chains showed more clonal expansion and lower generation probabilities than non-associated chains that were equally common. Because the 87-base-pair reads could not distinguish some IMGT-functional V segments, including TRBV6-2 and TRBV6-3, those segments were excluded. It was suggested by the authors that the approach could potentially be generalized to other disease states and immunological phenotypes. While some public TCRs were present in many individuals, most TCR sequences turned up only very rarely across donors. A further reported finding was that TCR beta sequences accurately predicted the HLA-A and HLA-B alleles for most subjects in the first cohort. According to a later genetic analysis, donors in an Asian-associated ancestry cluster had fewer N-insertions in productive TCRs than the approximately 710-donor mean. Because HLA typing was missing for some donors at each locus, association tests included only the typed subset. Strong co-occurrence of HLA alleles, especially DR and DQ, made assigning TCR associations to individual alleles difficult. An association between a missense DCLRE1C variant and V-gene and J-gene trimming of TCR beta chains was found in a later genetic analysis and replicated in an independent cohort. According to a later analysis, most CMV-associated TCR beta chains appeared to be HLA-restricted, and the HLA associations seemed to be driven largely by CMV exposure. A later analysis associated 16,951 TCR beta sequences with specific HLA alleles at a false discovery rate of 0.05.

This receptor was taken from a boy aged 5-17 years in good health and CMV-seronegative. The sequence links TRBV2 to TRBJ2-7, and TRBD1 may be the D gene, going by 5 matching bases. Sequenced sample: PBMCs. The nucleotide sequence reads TGTGCCACCAGCCTTGACAGCTCCTACGAGCAGTACTTC. Its translation is CATSLDSSYEQYF.